This T cell receptor beta chain was recorded in a study of identical twins. This clonotype was seen a handful of times. TCRdb re-called the 5' RACE reads with MiXCR, one entry per CDR3 protein. The sample includes 430,000 or so distinct CDR3 sequences, more than 20% of them seen just once. The V segment lost 3 bases and the J segment 6 bases; nucleotides outside the gene matches: 8. This CDR3 spans 14 amino acids. Germline V gives CDR1 SGHRS, CDR2 YFSETQ. The same data also went into a second study, on T cells expressing NK-cell markers.

The sequenced sample consisted of CD4+ T cells sorted from blood. This receptor was identified in a woman under 30 in good health. V usage is TRBV5-1 and J usage is TRBJ2-5; TRBD1 agrees at 7 bases. CDR3 sequence: CASSSEQGSKTQYF. Written as DNA, the CDR3 is TGCGCCAGCAGCTCGGAACAGGGGTCGAAGACCCAGTACTTC.